This note documents a single TCR beta chain sequence. The antigen is unknown. This CDR3 spans 22 amino acids. Germline V gene data show CDR1 as MRHNA and CDR2 as SNTAGT. Trimming cost V 6 bases and J 5 bases, with 38 bases left between them. The time point was: persistent/refractory GD, antithyroid drugs over 5 years with positive TRAb. PBMC-derived RNA was used for the TCR library. By American Thyroid Association guidelines, Graves' disease was diagnosed in the cohort. The data were obtained in a study of regulatory T cells in long-lasting Graves disease. Whole-study findings and limits: Persistent disease samples used TRBV28, TRBJ1-2 and TRBJ2-5 preferentially. Only peripheral blood was studied, not thyroid tissue. TCR diversity in persistent Graves' patients was below that of newly diagnosed ones.

HTBI primers from iRepertoire and Arm-PCR of CDR3 regions yielded the TCR beta libraries. TCRdb fed the multiplex PCR reads into MiXCR, producing one record per CDR3 protein. The sample gives around 340,000 distinct CDR3 sequences, about 20% of which show up once; less than 30% is in the top ten. The receptor's source is a female donor with Graves disease. This chain connects TRBV6-4 to TRBJ1-5, with a possible D match to TRBD1 (6 bases). This specimen consisted of peripheral blood mononuclear cells (PBMCs), obtained when the disease was refractory, from a patient treated with antithyroid drugs. CDR3 bases: TGTGCCAGCAGATTAGACTCTTGGGACGACAGGCCTTTGCTTGGATGGGATCAGCCCCAGCATTTT. Translating gives CASRLDSWDDRPLLGWDQPQHF.